These T cell receptor beta chains were read from a single sample in a study of shared clonotypes between healthy human individuals. Here immunoSEQ multiplex PCR was the method, and the copy in TCRdb shows in-frame clones only, minus some. The data contain just under 95,000 clones, approximately 63% of them seen just once; the ten biggest clones take up approximately 53%. Source material: memory CD8+ T cells sorted from blood. The source of these receptors is a man aged 25 to 40 in good health. Both conserved end residues are part of each CDR3. The order of the fields is V gene, J gene, CDR3 length, clone size, D gene, CDR3 DNA, CDR3 protein. The D gene is left open where the match is weak. A clone size is listed for some rows: how often the clone was seen (once, few, many), or a class if it is expanded.

>TRBV7-6|TRBJ2-1|16|many|NA
TGTGCCAGCAGCTTAGTGGGGAACCAACTCTACAATGAGCAGTTCTTC
CASSLVGNQLYNEQFF
>TRBV18|TRBJ1-1|14|NA|NA
TGTGCCAGCTCACCAATCAGCCAGGACACTGAAGCTTTCTTT
CASSPISQDTEAFF
>TRBV5-1|TRBJ1-4|15|NA|NA
TGCGCCAGCACCCCTCGTGGGGGGACTAATGAAAAACTGTTTTTT
CASTPRGGTNEKLFF
>TRBV11-2|TRBJ2-7|16|NA|TRBD1
TGTGCCAGCAGTCCCCCCGGGACAGGGCTGGTCAACGAGCAGTACTTC
CASSPPGTGLVNEQYF
>TRBV10-2|TRBJ2-3|15|NA|TRBD1
TGCGCCAGCAGTCAGGGGGCCGTGCCCACAGATACGCAGTATTTT
CASSQGAVPTDTQYF
>TRBV6-5|TRBJ2-3|15|NA|NA
TGTGCCAGCAGTTATTCGGCGGAGCCCACAGATACGCAGTATTTT
CASSYSAEPTDTQYF
>TRBV10-2|TRBJ2-1|14|NA|NA
TGCGCCAGCAGCGGGACTCGATCCTACAATGAGCAGTTCTTC
CASSGTRSYNEQFF
>TRBV29-1|TRBJ2-1|14|few|TRBD1
TGCAGCGTTGAAGATCAGGGGGCAGGCAATGAGCAGTTCTTC
CSVEDQGAGNEQFF
>TRBV27|TRBJ2-1|13|NA|NA
TGTGCCAGCAGTAGAAGTTTCGACAATGAGCAGTTCTTC
CASSRSFDNEQFF
>TRBV18|TRBJ2-5|14|NA|NA
TGTGCCAGCTCACCGGGACTGAATGGGGAGACCCAGTACTTC
CASSPGLNGETQYF
>TRBV28|TRBJ2-2|13|NA|NA
TGTGCCAGCAGTGCCGACAGCACCGGGGAGCTGTTTTTT
CASSADSTGELFF
>TRBV27|TRBJ2-7|16|NA|NA
TGTGCCAGCAGTCCAAGCACGGGGGACAGAAACTACGAGCAGTACTTC
CASSPSTGDRNYEQYF
>TRBV11-2|TRBJ2-1|13|NA|TRBD2
TGTGCCAGCAGAACGGGACTATACAATGAGCAGTTCTTC
CASRTGLYNEQFF
>TRBV19|TRBJ2-1|14|many|NA
TGTGCCAGTAGTATTGGGGGGATCAGCAATGAGCAGTTCTTC
CASSIGGISNEQFF
>TRBV20-1|TRBJ2-1|10|NA|NA
TGCAGTGCTACGTGGGTTGAGCAGTTCTTC
CSATWVEQFF
>TRBV4-3|TRBJ2-7|15|NA|NA
TGCGCCAGCAGCCAAGTTAGCGAGAGCTCCTACGAGCAGTACTTC
CASSQVSESSYEQYF
>TRBV7-2|TRBJ2-1|15|NA|TRBD1
TGTGCCAGCAGCTTAGGAGGGGGCGCTTACAATGAGCAGTTCTTC
CASSLGGGAYNEQFF
>TRBV5-1|TRBJ1-1|13|NA|NA
TGCGCCAGCAGCTCCCCGGGGAACACTGAAGCTTTCTTT
CASSSPGNTEAFF
>TRBV6-1|TRBJ2-1|16|NA|TRBD1
TGTGCCAGCAGTGAAGCGGGACAGAAGTCCTACAATGAGCAGTTCTTC
CASSEAGQKSYNEQFF
>TRBV28|TRBJ2-6|16|NA|TRBD2
TGTGCCGGCGGCGGGGGGGAAGTCTCTGGGGCCAACGTCCTGACTTTC
CAGGGGEVSGANVLTF
>TRBV25-1|TRBJ2-5|14|NA|NA
TGTGCCAGCAGTCAAAATCGGAAAGAAGAGACCCAGTACTTC
CASSQNRKEETQYF
>TRBV9|TRBJ1-1|15|NA|NA
TGTGCCAGCAGCGTCGGTAGCCTTGGGAACACTGAAGCTTTCTTT
CASSVGSLGNTEAFF
>TRBV5-1|TRBJ1-5|14|NA|NA
TGCGCCAGCAGTCACGGTGATAGCAATCAGCCCCAGCATTTT
CASSHGDSNQPQHF
>TRBV28|TRBJ2-7|15|NA|NA
TGTGCCAGCAGAGAAAGCGGAGGGGGCTCCTACGAGCAGTACTTC
CASRESGGGSYEQYF
>TRBV6-1|TRBJ2-1|16|few|TRBD1
TGTGCCAGCAGTGAAGATCCGGGACAGGGCTTTTGGGAGCAGTTCTTC
CASSEDPGQGFWEQFF
>TRBV20-1|TRBJ2-7|11|NA|NA
TGCAGTGCCCCGGATCTCTACGAGCAGTACTTC
CSAPDLYEQYF
>TRBV11-2|TRBJ2-5|17|few|NA
TGTGCCAGCAGCTTAGATAGGCAGGGCCATCTTGGGGAGACCCAGTACTTC
CASSLDRQGHLGETQYF
>TRBV28|TRBJ2-1|14|NA|NA
TGTGCCAGCAGACCTCCGGGACCGTGGGATGAGCAGTTCTTC
CASRPPGPWDEQFF
>TRBV13|TRBJ1-3|11|few|NA
TGTGCCAGCAGCTTAAGAGGGACCATATATTTT
CASSLRGTIYF
>TRBV19|TRBJ1-1|14|NA|NA
TGTGCCAGTAGTTTTACAGTCGATGGCACTGAAGCTTTCTTT
CASSFTVDGTEAFF
>TRBV27|TRBJ2-2|17|NA|NA
TGTGCCAGCAGTTTAAGGTGGGACACATCGAACACCGGGGAGCTGTTTTTT
CASSLRWDTSNTGELFF
>TRBV5-5|TRBJ2-5|15|NA|TRBD2
TGTGCCAGCAGCCCGGGACTAGCGCTCCAAGAGACCCAGTACTTC
CASSPGLALQETQYF
>TRBV28|TRBJ2-7|13|NA|NA
TGTGCCAGCAAGGACGGAGTCGTCTACGAGCAGTACTTC
CASKDGVVYEQYF
>TRBV27|TRBJ2-2|17|NA|NA
TGTGCCAGCAGTTTATTTGGGCAGGGCGCGAACACCGGGGAGCTGTTTTTT
CASSLFGQGANTGELFF
>TRBV6-4|TRBJ2-3|15|many|TRBD2
TGTGCCAGCAGTCTAGCGGGAGGAGGCACAGATACGCAGTATTTT
CASSLAGGGTDTQYF
>TRBV6-6|TRBJ1-4|14|NA|NA
TGTGCCAGTAACTTTGACCCGGGCTATGAAAAACTGTTTTTT
CASNFDPGYEKLFF
>TRBV20-1|TRBJ1-4|11|NA|NA
TGCAGTGCAGAGGAAGGGGAAAAACTGTTTTTT
CSAEEGEKLFF
>TRBV2|TRBJ2-2|18|NA|TRBD2
TGTGCCAGCAGTGCTATGGGTAGCGGGAGTATGATGGCCGGGGAGCTGTTTTTT
CASSAMGSGSMMAGELFF
>TRBV27|TRBJ1-1|15|NA|NA
TGTGCCAGCAGTTTATCGAACAGGGCATACACTGAAGCTTTCTTT
CASSLSNRAYTEAFF
>TRBV7-9|TRBJ1-3|17|NA|TRBD1
TGTGCCAGCAGCTTACCCGGACAGGCAGACGCTGGAAACACCATATATTTT
CASSLPGQADAGNTIYF
>TRBV7-9|TRBJ2-1|15|NA|NA
TGTGCCAGCAGCTTATATAGTCCCGAATACAATGAGCAGTTCTTC
CASSLYSPEYNEQFF
>TRBV7-6|TRBJ2-3|17|NA|TRBD2
TGTGCCAGCAGCTTAGAAGGACTAGCGGGTCGGGCAGATACGCAGTATTTT
CASSLEGLAGRADTQYF
>TRBV27|TRBJ1-2|13|large|NA
TGTGCCAGCAGTTTAGACAGCTTTCATGGCTACACCTTC
CASSLDSFHGYTF
>TRBV7-9|TRBJ2-3|16|few|TRBD2
TGTGCCAGCAGCTACTTAGCGGGAGACGGAGCAGATACGCAGTATTTT
CASSYLAGDGADTQYF
>TRBV15|TRBJ2-5|20|NA|TRBD2
TGTGCCACCAGCACAACCCTTTTTCAGGCTAGCGGGAGGGCGTTAGAGACCCAGTACTTC
CATSTTLFQASGRALETQYF
>TRBV28|TRBJ1-2|14|NA|TRBD1
TGTGCCAGCACCCCCGTACAGGGGTCGGGCGGCTACACCTTC
CASTPVQGSGGYTF
>TRBV6-5|TRBJ2-7|12|NA|NA
TGTGCCATCAGTGTCCAAGGCTACGAGCAGTACTTC
CAISVQGYEQYF
>TRBV5-1|TRBJ2-6|15|NA|NA
TGCGCCAGCAGCCGGTTCGACCCCAGGGCCAACGTCCTGACTTTC
CASSRFDPRANVLTF
>TRBV27|TRBJ2-3|13|NA|NA
TGTGCCAGCAGACCCGGGGGCACAGATACGCAGTATTTT
CASRPGGTDTQYF
>TRBV14|TRBJ2-1|11|NA|NA
TGTGCCAGCAGCCAAGATACTAAGCAGTTCTTC
CASSQDTKQFF
>TRBV11-3|TRBJ2-7|13|NA|NA
TGTGCCAGCAGCTTAACTTCTACCTACGAGCAGTACTTC
CASSLTSTYEQYF
>TRBV11-2|TRBJ2-7|14|NA|NA
TGTGCCAGCAGCTTTGGGACATCCGCCTACGAGCAGTACTTC
CASSFGTSAYEQYF
>TRBV11-2|TRBJ2-7|14|few|NA
TGTGCCAGCAGCTGGGTGACAGCGGGCGACGAGCAGTACTTC
CASSWVTAGDEQYF
>TRBV7-9|TRBJ2-5|14|NA|NA
TGTGCCAGCAGCTTGGGACACCGTCAAGAGACCCAGTACTTC
CASSLGHRQETQYF
>TRBV28|TRBJ2-2|14|NA|NA
TGTGCCAGCACCTTACACCGGGACACCGGGGAGCTGTTTTTT
CASTLHRDTGELFF
>TRBV25-1|TRBJ2-7|17|NA|TRBD2
TGTGCCAGCAGTGAATCTCCCTTTAGCGGGAGTAGGTACGAGCAGTACTTC
CASSESPFSGSRYEQYF
>TRBV6-5|TRBJ2-7|14|once|NA
TGTGCCAGCAGTTACGCTGGACACACTCCCGAGCAGTACTTC
CASSYAGHTPEQYF